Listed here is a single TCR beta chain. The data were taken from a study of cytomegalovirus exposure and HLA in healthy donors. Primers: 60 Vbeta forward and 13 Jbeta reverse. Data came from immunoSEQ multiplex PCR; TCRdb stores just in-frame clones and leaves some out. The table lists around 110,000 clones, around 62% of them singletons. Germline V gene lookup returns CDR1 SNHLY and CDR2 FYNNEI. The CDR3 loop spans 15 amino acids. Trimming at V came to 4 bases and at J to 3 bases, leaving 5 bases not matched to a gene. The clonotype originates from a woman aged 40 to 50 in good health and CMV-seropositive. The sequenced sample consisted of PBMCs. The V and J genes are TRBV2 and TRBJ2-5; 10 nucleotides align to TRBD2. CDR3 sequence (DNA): TGTGCCAGCAGTGCGCTCCTAGCGGGGGAAGAGACCCAGTACTTC. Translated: CASSALLAGEETQYF.